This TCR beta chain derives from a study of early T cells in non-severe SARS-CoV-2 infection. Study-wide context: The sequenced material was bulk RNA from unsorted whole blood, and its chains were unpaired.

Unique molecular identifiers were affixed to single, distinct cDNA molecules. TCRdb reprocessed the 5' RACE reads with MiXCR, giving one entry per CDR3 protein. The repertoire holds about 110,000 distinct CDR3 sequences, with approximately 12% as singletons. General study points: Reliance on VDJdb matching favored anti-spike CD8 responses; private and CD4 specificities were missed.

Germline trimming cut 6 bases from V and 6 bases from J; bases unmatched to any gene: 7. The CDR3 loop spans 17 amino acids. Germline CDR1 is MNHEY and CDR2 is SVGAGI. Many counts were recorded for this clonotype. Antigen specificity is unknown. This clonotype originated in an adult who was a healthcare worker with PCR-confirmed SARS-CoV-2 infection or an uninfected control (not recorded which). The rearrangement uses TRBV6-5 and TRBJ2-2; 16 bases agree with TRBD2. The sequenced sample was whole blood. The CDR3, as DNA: TGTGCCAGCAGGCCTGGGACTAGCGGGAGGGGGGCCGGGGAGCTGTTTTTT. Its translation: CASRPGTSGRGAGELFF.